The 30 T cell receptor beta chains in this list originate from one sample, sequenced in a study of T-cell reconstitution after alpha-beta-depleted transplantation in children. Library preparation (for TCRbeta) was performed with unique molecular identifiers. MiXCR was run by TCRdb on the PCR reads, yielding one entry per CDR3 protein. Here the sample spans about 420,000 distinct CDR3 sequences, 15% to 20% being singletons. Sequenced material: PBMCs, mostly from graft donor cells, taken 360 days after TCRalphabeta/CD19-depleted stem cell transplant. The receptors shown here come from a boy under two years old who had a stem cell transplant for Wiskott-Aldrich syndrome, so the T cells may come from the graft donor.

In this sample, this clonotype turned up a few times. V usage is TRBV29-1 and J usage is TRBJ2-7; D gene unclear. CDR1 is SQVTM, CDR2 ANQGSEA, per germline. V was clipped by 6 bases and J by 1 base, with 13 bases between them. This CDR3 spans 13 amino acids. CDR3 loop: CSVEKALSYEQYF. The CDR3 nucleotides are TGCAGCGTGGAAAAGGCCCTGTCCTACGAGCAGTACTTC.

V usage is TRBV20-1 and J usage is TRBJ2-5, with D tentatively TRBD2 (6 bases). The CDR3 consists of 13 residues. Germline V gene data show CDR1 as DFQATT and CDR2 as SNEGSKA (reference sequence). Trimming took 5 bases from V and 2 from J, leaving 12 bases between them. The CDR3 reads CSAPRAGQETQYF. CDR3 nucleotide sequence: TGCAGTGCTCCAAGGGCGGGACAAGAGACCCAGTACTTC.

The chain combines TRBV2 with TRBJ2-7; 9 bases are a match to TRBD1. Losses at the gene ends were 5 bases for V and 6 bases for J; bases not matched to a gene: 8. In germline, CDR1 is SNHLY, CDR2 FYNNEI. The CDR3 has 14 residues. The CDR3: CASSWGTGSGEQYF. DNA of the CDR3: TGTGCCAGCAGTTGGGGGACAGGGTCGGGCGAGCAGTACTTC.

This clonotype has at least ten counts. The CDR3 reads CSARDGTSGISYEQYF. CDR3 in DNA: TGCAGTGCTAGAGATGGGACTAGCGGGATTTCCTACGAGCAGTACTTC. This sequence joins TRBV20-1 and TRBJ2-7, with 13 bases identical to TRBD2. V lost 0 bases and J lost 1; bases outside the gene matches: 3. The CDR3 is 16 amino acids. Per germline, CDR1 DFQATT and CDR2 SNEGSKA (reference sequence).

The rearrangement links TRBV28 to TRBJ2-1, with TRBD1 identical over 10 bases. After removal of 4 bases from V and 4 bases from J, the junction contained 7 bases not matched to a gene. CDR3 length: 16 amino acids. The germline V gene has CDR1 MDHEN and CDR2 SYDVKM. The CDR3 sequence: CASSSRAGQGYNEQFF. The CDR3, as DNA: TGTGCCAGCAGTTCGAGAGCGGGACAGGGGTACAATGAGCAGTTCTTC. The entire variable domain, with the rest obtained from reference TRBV28 and TRBJ2-1, is as follows: DVKVTQSSRYLVKRTGEKVFLECVQDMDHENMFWYRQDPGLGLRLIYFSYDVKMKEKGDIPEGYSVSREKKERFSLILESASTNQTSMYLCASSSRAGQGYNEQFFGPGTRLTVL.

The rearrangement joins TRBV28 to TRBJ2-1, with 12 bases matching TRBD2. CDR1 and CDR2 from the germline V gene are MDHEN and SYDVKM. CDR3 length equals 15 residues. The ends lost 2 bases at V and 11 bases at J; junction bases unmatched: 7. CDR3 nucleotide sequence: TGTGCCAGCAGTTTAACACTAGCGGGGGGCGTTAAGCAGTTCTTC. The encoded protein is CASSLTLAGGVKQFF.

This clonotype appeared a few times. The rearrangement links TRBV6-1 to TRBJ1-1, with D tentatively TRBD1 (6 bases). The CDR3 loop spans 15 amino acids. V was pared by 6 bases and J by 1 base, with 15 bases between. Germline CDR1 is MNHNS and CDR2 is SASEGT. As DNA, the CDR3 is TGTGCCAGCAGCCAACAGGGAATGAAGAACACTGAAGCTTTCTTT. Translated, it gives CASSQQGMKNTEAFF.

The table lists this clonotype with a few counts. This chain uses TRBV3-1 with TRBJ1-1; D uncertain. V was trimmed by 0 bases and J by 1 base, leaving 9 bases between them. The CDR3 has 15 residues. The germline V gene has CDR1 LGHDT and CDR2 YNNKEL (reference sequence). The DNA for the CDR3 is TGTGCCAGCAGCCAAGAGGTTCAGTCGAACACTGAAGCTTTCTTT. Protein sequence: CASSQEVQSNTEAFF.

The chain employs TRBV4-3 and TRBJ2-1; 9 positions match TRBD2. The CDR3 extends over 16 amino acids. CDR1 and CDR2 from the germline V gene are LGHNA and YSLEER. V trimming: 0 bases; J trimming: 7 bases; junction bases outside the gene matches: 7. CDR3: CASSQDPGLALNEQFF. CDR3 nucleotides: TGCGCCAGCAGCCAAGATCCGGGACTAGCTTTAAATGAGCAGTTCTTC.

In this sample, this clonotype turned up a few times. The genes are TRBV6-6 and TRBJ1-1; possibly TRBD1 for D (6 bases). Trimming removed 4 bases from V and 10 bases from J, with 7 bases in between. CDR1 is MNHNY and CDR2 is SVGAGI in the germline V gene (reference sequence). CDR3 length equals 10 residues. In nucleotides, the CDR3 is TGTGCCAGCAGTTTCAGGGGAGCTTTCTTT. Its protein product is CASSFRGAFF.

The gene calls are TRBV18 and TRBJ2-4; D might be TRBD2 (5 bases). With 6 bases removed from V and 2 bases from J, the gap between germline ends came to 17 bases. The germline V gene encodes CDR1 KGHSH and CDR2 LQKENI. The CDR3 consists of 16 residues. This chain's CDR3 is CASSQTEVRSKNIQYF. CDR3 in DNA: TGTGCCAGCTCGCAGACGGAGGTTCGGTCCAAAAACATTCAGTACTTC.

V is TRBV20-1 and J is TRBJ2-1; unclear D gene. V was pared by 5 bases and J by 7 bases, with 12 bases between. There are 12 residues in the CDR3. CDR1 and CDR2 (germline): DFQATT, SNEGSKA (reference sequence). CDR3 nucleotides: TGCAGTGCTCCCCGTCCCGGAAATGAGCAGTTCTTC. Translating it yields CSAPRPGNEQFF.

The genes are TRBV29-1 and TRBJ2-1; D gene ambiguous. The CDR3 is 12 amino acids. Between the trimmed V and J ends, which lost 4 bases and 6 bases, there was a span of 10 bases. The germline CDR1 and CDR2 sequences are SQVTM and ANQGSEA. Here the CDR3 reads CSVGGISNEQFF. The CDR3 DNA reads TGCAGCGTTGGGGGAATAAGCAATGAGCAGTTCTTC.

This clonotype was counted only a few times. The rearrangement links TRBV12-3 or TRBV12-4 to TRBJ2-2, with D perhaps TRBD1 (7 bases). V was trimmed by 3 bases and J by 4 bases, leaving 15 bases between them. This CDR3 comprises 16 residues. The CDR3 sequence is CASSFETGRSTGELFF. For the CDR3, the DNA is TGTGCCAGCAGTTTCGAGACAGGGAGGAGCACCGGGGAGCTGTTTTTT.

The chain links TRBV30 to TRBJ2-7, with D possibly being TRBD1 or TRBD2 (5 bases each). The CDR3 extends over 11 amino acids. The V gene's germline CDR1 is GTSNPN and CDR2 SVGIG (reference sequence). The V and J ends lost 2 bases and 6 bases respectively, with 8 bases between them. The CDR3 sequence: CAWSRDGEQYF. The CDR3 DNA sequence: TGTGCCTGGAGTAGGGACGGCGAGCAGTACTTC.

This clonotype was recorded a few times. The rearrangement uses TRBV29-1 and TRBJ2-1; D not resolved. Per germline, CDR1 SQVTM and CDR2 ANQGSEA. CDR3 length: 13 residues. V was pared by 3 bases and J by 4 bases, with 10 bases between. CDR3 loop: CSVDTGIYNEQFF. In DNA, the CDR3 is TGCAGCGTTGATACGGGTATTTACAATGAGCAGTTCTTC.

The gene calls are TRBV7-9 and TRBJ2-5; D possibly uses TRBD1 or TRBD2 (5 bases each). Germline CDR1 reads SEHNR; CDR2 reads FQNEAQ (reference sequence). This CDR3 is built from 15 residues. Trimming shortened V by 3 bases and J by 3 bases, and 14 bases separated the two germline ends. The CDR3 DNA reads as TGTGCCAGCAGCTTCACCGGGACCGTTAAAGAGACCCAGTACTTC. The encoded protein is CASSFTGTVKETQYF.

This CDR3 reads CSVAIGGETQYF. The CDR3 nucleotides read TGCAGCGTTGCTATAGGAGGGGAGACCCAGTACTTC. The rearrangement uses TRBV29-1 and TRBJ2-5, with D perhaps matching TRBD2 (6 bases). Germline CDR1 and CDR2: SQVTM and ANQGSEA. Deletions cut 4 bases from V and 5 bases from J, with 11 bases between. The CDR3 loop spans 12 amino acids. Looking up the rest from reference TRBV29-1 and TRBJ2-5 gives the full variable domain: SAVISQKPSRDICQRGTSLTIQCQVDSQVTMMFWYRQQPGQSLTLIATANQGSEATYESGFVIDKFPISRPNLTFSTLTVSNMSPEDSSIYLCSVAIGGETQYFGPGTRLLVL.

This clonotype occurred a few times. The chain recombines TRBV5-1 with TRBJ2-1; D unclear. V lost 0 bases and J lost 5, with 9 bases in between. Germline assignment: CDR1 SGHRS and CDR2 YFSETQ. The CDR3 sequence is 14 residues long. In DNA, the CDR3 is TGCGCCAGCAGCTTGGATAGCTATAACAATGAGCAGTTCTTC. This codes for CASSLDSYNNEQFF.

This chain joins TRBV6-2 or TRBV6-3 and TRBJ2-3, with TRBD1 matching over 8 bases. Losses at the gene ends were 3 bases for V and 4 bases for J; bases not matched to a gene: 15. The V gene's germline CDR1 is MNHEY and CDR2 SVGEGT. This CDR3 spans 18 amino acids. In DNA, the CDR3 is TGTGCCAGCAGTTATGGGGACAGGTGGCGGAAAGAGCCAGATACGCAGTATTTT. This encodes CASSYGDRWRKEPDTQYF.

This chain links TRBV29-1 with TRBJ2-1, with D unresolved. Trimming cost V 4 bases and J 1 base, with 5 bases left between them. CDR1 SQVTM and CDR2 ANQGSEA come from the germline V gene. The CDR3 runs 12 residues. CDR3 nucleotides: TGCAGCGTTGCTGGGTCCTACAATGAGCAGTTCTTC. The encoded protein is CSVAGSYNEQFF.

V usage is TRBV5-1 and J usage is TRBJ1-3; D unclear. V gave up 0 bases and J gave up 2 bases, with 9 bases separating them. The CDR3 covers 15 residues. The germline CDR1 and CDR2 sequences are SGHRS and YFSETQ. The CDR3 sequence: CASSLDSKTGNTIYF. The DNA of the CDR3 is TGCGCCAGCAGCTTGGATAGTAAAACTGGAAACACCATATATTTT.

In this sample, this clonotype turned up a few times. The J gene is TRBJ2-7, the V gene TRBV2; D might be TRBD1 (5 bases). Deletions cut 5 bases from V and 13 bases from J, with 21 bases between. Looked up from germline, CDR1 is SNHLY and CDR2 is FYNNEI. This CDR3 has 13 residues. The CDR3 sequence is CASSKMSKSTEYF. CDR3 coding DNA: TGTGCCAGCAGTAAGATGTCCAAGTCGACAGAATACTTC.

Many counts were recorded for this clonotype. CDR3 in amino acids: CASSEFDRGWANVLTF. CDR3 coding DNA: TGTGCCAGCAGTGAATTCGACAGGGGTTGGGCCAACGTCCTGACTTTC. The V gene is TRBV2, the J gene TRBJ2-6; TRBD1 agrees at 8 bases. The CDR3 spans 16 residues. The germline V gene has CDR1 SNHLY and CDR2 FYNNEI. With 2 bases clipped from V and 5 bases from J, the junction kept 5 bases outside the gene matches.

In its sample, this clonotype was seen a few times. This chain uses TRBV7-7 with TRBJ2-7; D is possibly TRBD2 (5 bases). The V gene lost 2 bases and the J gene lost 5 bases, with 10 bases spanning the gap. Germline V gives CDR1 SSHAT, CDR2 FNYEAQ (reference sequence). The CDR3 covers 13 residues. The CDR3 nucleotides read TGTGCCAGCAGCTTATCTCCAGCGGACGAGCAGTACTTC. As protein: CASSLSPADEQYF.

The J gene is TRBJ2-7, the V gene TRBV7-2, with 8 bases fitting TRBD2. V was pared by 4 bases and J by 2 bases, with 4 bases of the junction left unmatched. Germline V lookup: CDR1 SGHTA, CDR2 FQGNSA. CDR3 length equals 14 residues. CDR3 region: CASSSRREAYEQYF. For the CDR3, the DNA is TGTGCCAGCAGCTCAAGGCGGGAGGCCTACGAGCAGTACTTC.

This clonotype turned up a few times. The V call is TRBV29-1, the J call TRBJ2-5, with D possibly matching TRBD2 (8 bases). The CDR3 is 16 amino acids. Trimming removed 4 bases at V and 0 bases at J, with 18 bases between. The germline gives CDR1 SQVTM, CDR2 ANQGSEA. CDR3 coding DNA: TGCAGCGTTGGCTATAGCGGGGACAGATACCAAGAGACCCAGTACTTC. Its translation is CSVGYSGDRYQETQYF.

This clonotype has just a few counts. The CDR3 bases are TGTGCCAGCAGTGAATTTCTAGCCTCTTGGAGCAATGAGCAGTTCTTC. Protein product: CASSEFLASWSNEQFF. This chain links TRBV25-1 with TRBJ2-1; a weak D match, TRBD2 (5 bases). Germline values: CDR1 MGHDK, CDR2 SYGVNS. This CDR3 is built from 16 residues. The germline V and J ends were trimmed by 1 base and 6 bases, with 16 bases remaining between them.

There are many counts of this clonotype. The V and J genes are TRBV5-1 and TRBJ2-3; no reliable D call. The germline gives CDR1 SGHRS, CDR2 YFSETQ. This CDR3 is built from 13 residues. The V gene lost 0 bases and the J gene lost 2 bases, with 4 bases spanning the gap. DNA for the CDR3: TGCGCCAGCAGCTTGGTTCCCACAGATACGCAGTATTTT. Protein sequence: CASSLVPTDTQYF.

The chain has TRBV6-5 and TRBJ1-3; D is unresolved. Germline V gene sequence: CDR1 MNHEY, CDR2 SVGAGI. CDR3 length: 15 residues. Trimming shortened V by 1 base and J by 4 bases, and 11 bases separated the two germline ends. CDR3 amino acids: CASSYFPLPGNTIYF. CDR3 sequence (DNA): TGTGCCAGCAGTTACTTCCCACTGCCCGGAAACACCATATATTTT.